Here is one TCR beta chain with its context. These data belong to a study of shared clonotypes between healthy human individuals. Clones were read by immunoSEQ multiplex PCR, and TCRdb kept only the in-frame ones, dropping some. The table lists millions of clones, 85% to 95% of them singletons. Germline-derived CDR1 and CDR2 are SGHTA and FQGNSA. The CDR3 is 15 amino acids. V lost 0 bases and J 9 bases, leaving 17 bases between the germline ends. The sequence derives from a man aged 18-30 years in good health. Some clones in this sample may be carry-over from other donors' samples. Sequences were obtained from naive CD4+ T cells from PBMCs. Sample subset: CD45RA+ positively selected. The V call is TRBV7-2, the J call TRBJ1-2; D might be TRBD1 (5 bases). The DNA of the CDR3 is TGTGCCAGCAGCTTAGCGGAAGGACAACCTTATAGCTACACCTTC. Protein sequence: CASSLAEGQPYSYTF. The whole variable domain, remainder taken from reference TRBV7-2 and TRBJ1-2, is GAGVSQSPSNKVTEKGKDVELRCDPISGHTALYWYRQSLGQGLEFLIYFQGNSAPDKSGLPSDRFSAERTGGSVSTLTIQRTQQEDSAVYLCASSLAEGQPYSYTFGSGTRLTVV.